This entry lists 26 T cell receptor beta chains sequenced from one sample in a study of CD8+ T cells in alopecia areata. Extraction and reverse transcription of RNA yielded cDNA as the sequencing template. TCRdb's table, derived via immunoSEQ multiplex PCR, lists solely in-frame clones and lacks some. The sample contains 90,000 to 120,000 clones, 55% to 70% of which appear only once. The sequenced material came from NKG2D-low CD8+ T cells sorted from blood. The receptor source for this set is a human donor with alopecia areata.

The rearrangement joins TRBV14 to TRBJ2-1, with a weak D call TRBD2 (5 bases). The germline V gene has CDR1 SGHDN and CDR2 FVKESK. The CDR3 extends over 19 amino acids. Trimming took off 1 base at V and 6 bases at J, with 25 bases between the two ends. CDR3 in amino acids: CASSQVTRSAPSRGNEQFF. CDR3 nucleotides: TGTGCCAGCAGCCAAGTTACGAGATCGGCCCCGAGTCGGGGCAATGAGCAGTTCTTC. Based on the CDR3 plus reference TRBV14 and TRBJ2-1, the full variable domain is EAGVTQFPSHSVIEKGQTVTLRCDPISGHDNLYWYRRVMGKEIKFLLHFVKESKQDESGMPNNRFLAERTGGTYSTLKVQPAELEDSGVYFCASSQVTRSAPSRGNEQFFGPGTRLTVL.

The chain uses TRBV5-1 and TRBJ2-1; TRBD1 or TRBD2 may be the D gene (5 bases each). The CDR3 is 15 residues long. In germline, CDR1 is SGHRS, CDR2 YFSETQ. The V gene lost 4 bases and the J gene lost 1 base, with 12 bases spanning the gap. Here the CDR3 DNA reads TGCGCCAGCAGCACAGGACCGGGATCCTACAATGAGCAGTTCTTC. Protein product: CASSTGPGSYNEQFF.

This clone has a handful of counts. CDR3 nucleotides: TGTGCCAGCAGCTACCCTGAGGCGGGAGCTAATGAGCAGTTCTTC. Translation gives CASSYPEAGANEQFF. The chain couples TRBV13 to TRBJ2-1; 7 nucleotides line up with TRBD2. J was trimmed by 7 bases and V by 4 bases; bases with no gene match: 10. CDR1 PRHDT and CDR2 FYEKMQ come from the germline V gene (reference sequence). The length of the CDR3 is 15 residues.

The J gene is TRBJ1-4, the V gene TRBV6-6; no clear D gene. Trimming removed 5 bases from V and 6 bases from J, with 7 bases in between. CDR1 is MNHNY, CDR2 SVGAGI, per germline (reference sequence). This CDR3 comprises 12 residues. The CDR3 sequence is CASSPLDEKLFF. The DNA for the CDR3 is TGTGCCAGCAGTCCCCTGGATGAAAAACTGTTTTTT.

The chain carries TRBV29-1 and TRBJ1-1; D possibly corresponds to TRBD1 (5 bases). V lost 6 bases and J lost 7, with 18 bases in between. The CDR3 has 13 residues. CDR1 SQVTM and CDR2 ANQGSEA come from the germline V gene. The CDR3 reads CSVDRGNTFEAFF. DNA for the CDR3: TGCAGCGTCGACCGGGGGAATACTTTTGAAGCTTTCTTT.

The V gene is TRBV30, the J gene TRBJ2-1; 7 bases fit TRBD1. The germline gives CDR1 GTSNPN, CDR2 SVGIG (reference sequence). With V trimmed by 3 bases and J by 9 bases, 5 bases remained unmatched. The CDR3 extends over 12 amino acids. The CDR3 sequence is CAWRTGIGEQFF. The CDR3 region has the DNA TGTGCCTGGAGGACAGGGATCGGTGAGCAGTTCTTC.

The chain is built from TRBV12-5 and TRBJ2-2; TRBD1 aligns across 7 bases. Germline trimming cut 3 bases from V and 0 bases from J; bases unmatched to any gene: 10. Germline V gives CDR1 LGHNT, CDR2 FRNRAP. CDR3 length equals 18 residues. This chain's CDR3 is CASGFLLPGQTNTGELFF. CDR3 sequence (DNA): TGTGCTAGTGGTTTTCTCCTACCGGGACAGACGAACACCGGGGAGCTGTTTTTT.

The rearrangement joins TRBV19 to TRBJ2-7; D call uncertain. Germline loops: CDR1 LNHDA, CDR2 SQIVND (reference sequence). V shed 3 bases and J shed 0 bases, with 12 bases lying between them. The CDR3 sequence is 15 residues long. The DNA for the CDR3 is TGTGCCAGTAGTATGGCCCTCCCAAGCTCCTACGAGCAGTACTTC. Translated, it gives CASSMALPSSYEQYF.

CDR3 nucleotides: TGCAGCGTCGAAACAGGAGGCTACACCTTC. Protein: CSVETGGYTF. The genes are TRBV29-1 and TRBJ1-2; possibly TRBD1 for D (5 bases). In germline, CDR1 is SQVTM, CDR2 ANQGSEA. The CDR3 runs 10 residues. The V gene lost 6 bases and the J gene lost 8 bases, with 10 bases spanning the gap.

The rearrangement uses TRBV14 and TRBJ2-1; no firm D call. The CDR3 length is 14 residues. Germline V lookup: CDR1 SGHDN, CDR2 FVKESK. The V and J ends lost 1 base and 0 bases respectively, with 4 bases between them. CDR3 nucleotide sequence: TGTGCCAGCAGCCAAGGCAGCTCCTACAATGAGCAGTTCTTC. Translation gives CASSQGSSYNEQFF.

The rearrangement links TRBV29-1 to TRBJ2-2; D uncertain. Germline CDR1 is SQVTM and CDR2 is ANQGSEA. Trimming removed 1 base at V and 7 bases at J, with 4 bases between. The CDR3 is made up of 11 amino acids. CDR3: CSVEVGGELFF. The CDR3 DNA sequence: TGCAGCGTTGAAGTGGGCGGGGAGCTGTTTTTT.

This clone was seen a handful of times. The rearrangement uses TRBV19 and TRBJ2-5; the D is unclear. This CDR3 is built from 13 residues. Trimming removed 5 bases at V and 0 bases at J, with 7 bases between. In germline, CDR1 is LNHDA, CDR2 SQIVND (reference sequence). The CDR3 DNA reads as TGTGCCAGTAGTTTTCGGAACCAAGAGACCCAGTACTTC. Protein sequence: CASSFRNQETQYF.

This clone has just a few counts. The chain is built from TRBV5-6 and TRBJ2-7, with TRBD2 as a possible D gene (5 bases). Germline-derived CDR1 and CDR2 are SGHDT and YYEEEE. V lost 3 bases and J lost 2, with 15 bases in between. The CDR3 contains 15 residues. CDR3 loop: CASSWEYVEPYEQYF. CDR3 DNA sequence: TGTGCCAGCAGCTGGGAGTACGTAGAACCCTACGAGCAGTACTTC.

The rearrangement uses TRBV14 and TRBJ2-1; D not resolved. V gave up 1 base and J gave up 8 bases, with 6 bases separating them. Germline loops: CDR1 SGHDN, CDR2 FVKESK. This CDR3 is built from 12 residues. This CDR3 reads CASSQGSDEQFF. The CDR3 DNA is TGTGCCAGCAGCCAAGGGAGCGATGAGCAGTTCTTC.

This clone showed up just a few times. The CDR3 DNA reads as TGTGCCAGCAGCTTGGGACTAGTGATTGAGCAGTTCTTC. Translation gives CASSLGLVIEQFF. The chain uses TRBV7-8 and TRBJ2-1; TRBD2 aligns across 8 bases. Germline V gives CDR1 SGHVS, CDR2 FQNEAQ. The length of the CDR3 is 13 residues. J lost 9 bases, V lost 3 bases, and 4 bases had no gene match.

The rearrangement joins TRBV29-1 to TRBJ2-1; a possible D gene is TRBD2 (5 bases). The germline V gene has CDR1 SQVTM and CDR2 ANQGSEA. The CDR3 is 17 residues long. Trimming took 1 base from V and 0 from J, leaving 16 bases between them. The CDR3 protein is CSVEAGSTSLSYNEQFF. DNA of the CDR3: TGCAGCGTTGAAGCGGGCTCTACTAGTCTCTCCTACAATGAGCAGTTCTTC.

V usage is TRBV2 and J usage is TRBJ2-2; D not certain. The CDR3 sequence is 17 residues long. Looked up from germline, CDR1 is SNHLY and CDR2 is FYNNEI. Trimming shortened V by 2 bases and J by 2 bases, and 15 bases separated the two germline ends. The CDR3 loop is CASSELEVFVNTGELFF. Here the CDR3 DNA reads TGTGCCAGCAGTGAACTGGAAGTTTTTGTCAACACCGGGGAGCTGTTTTTT.

This clone was detected only a few times. V is TRBV7-9 and J is TRBJ2-1; no definite D call. Trimming took off 1 base at V and 8 bases at J, with 15 bases between the two ends. Germline loops: CDR1 SEHNR, CDR2 FQNEAQ (reference sequence). The CDR3 is made up of 15 amino acids. CDR3 residues: CASSLEERVGHEQFF. CDR3 sequence (DNA): TGTGCCAGCAGCTTAGAGGAACGTGTGGGCCATGAGCAGTTCTTC.

The chain combines TRBV29-1 with TRBJ2-1, with 8 bases matching TRBD2. The CDR3 covers 12 residues. Germline V gene lookup returns CDR1 SQVTM and CDR2 ANQGSEA. J gave up 6 bases and V 4 bases, and 2 bases lay outside the gene matches. In DNA, the CDR3 is TGCAGCGTTGGGCTAGCGGGCAATGAGCAGTTCTTC. Encoded protein: CSVGLAGNEQFF.

The gene calls are TRBV5-1 and TRBJ2-2; D gene unclear. The V end was cut by 5 bases, the J end by 1 base, with 15 bases between. The CDR3 spans 16 residues. The germline gives CDR1 SGHRS, CDR2 YFSETQ. The CDR3 bases are TGCGCCAGCAGTCACATGGTCGGCAGGAACACCGGGGAGCTGTTTTTT. This translates into CASSHMVGRNTGELFF.

The V call is TRBV4-1, the J call TRBJ2-7, with TRBD1 identical over 8 bases. Germline V gives CDR1 MGHRA, CDR2 YSYEKL. V was pared by 4 bases and J by 4 bases, with 6 bases of the junction left unmatched. The CDR3 has 14 amino acids. The CDR3 sequence is CASSRGQGQYEQYF. DNA for the CDR3: TGCGCCAGCAGCCGAGGACAGGGTCAGTACGAGCAGTACTTC.

This sequence joins TRBV27 and TRBJ2-1, with D tentatively TRBD2 (6 bases). Looked up from germline, CDR1 is MNHEY and CDR2 is SMNVEV (reference sequence). The CDR3 covers 15 residues. The V end lost 6 bases, the J end lost 0 bases, and 12 bases lay between the germline ends. The CDR3 loop is CASRTRLGSYNEQFF. The CDR3 DNA sequence: TGTGCCAGCAGAACCCGACTAGGCTCCTACAATGAGCAGTTCTTC.

The rearrangement links TRBV30 to TRBJ2-7; 8 nucleotides align to TRBD1. After removal of 4 bases from V and 2 bases from J, the junction contained 7 bases not matched to a gene. The CDR3 has 14 amino acids. Germline CDR1 is GTSNPN and CDR2 is SVGIG (reference sequence). CDR3 in DNA: TGTGCCTGGAAATGGTCACAGGGGGCCTACGAGCAGTACTTC. This codes for CAWKWSQGAYEQYF.

The CDR3 DNA reads TGCGCCAGCAGCCAAGGCGTGACAGGGCCCTTAGAGGGCTACACCTTC. Translation: CASSQGVTGPLEGYTF. This sequence joins TRBV4-1 and TRBJ1-2; TRBD1 matches 7 bases. The CDR3 spans 16 residues. Germline CDR1 reads MGHRA; CDR2 reads YSYEKL. Trimming at V came to 1 base and at J to 8 bases, leaving 13 bases not matched to a gene.

The CDR3 loop reads CAWDGVRSSSYNEQFF. The CDR3 nucleotides are TGTGCCTGGGATGGTGTCAGATCCAGCTCCTACAATGAGCAGTTCTTC. This chain connects TRBV30 to TRBJ2-1, with no clear D. This CDR3 spans 16 amino acids. CDR1 GTSNPN and CDR2 SVGIG come from the germline V gene (reference sequence). The V gene lost 5 bases and the J gene lost 0 bases, with 17 bases spanning the gap.

The chain uses TRBV29-1 and TRBJ2-5; no clear D gene. The assigned J gene may be wrong: the sequence end matches TRBJ2-7 better. Germline V gene sequence: CDR1 SQVTM, CDR2 ANQGSEA. CDR3 length: 13 amino acids. The CDR3 region is CSVVGLHSYEQYF. Here the CDR3 DNA reads TGCAGCGTTGTTGGCCTCCATTCCTACGAGCAGTACTTC.